The 23 T cell receptor beta chains presented below share a single source sample, sequenced in a study of blood T cell repertoires in COVID-19. Generated by immunoSEQ multiplex PCR, the TCRdb table keeps only in-frame clones and is missing some. In the table there are roughly 380,000 clones, approximately 90% of which are singletons. The specimen was peripheral blood. These receptors came from a woman aged 40-49 years with COVID-19, enrolled during active disease.

The chain combines TRBV9 with TRBJ2-3, with a tentative D call TRBD2 (6 bases). This CDR3 contains 13 residues. V was clipped by 7 bases and J by 2 bases, with 11 bases between them. Germline V lookup: CDR1 SGDLS, CDR2 YYNGEE. The CDR3, as DNA: TGTGCCAGCGCACGACTAGACACAGATACGCAGTATTTT. Protein sequence: CASARLDTDTQYF.

V gene TRBV4-3 combines with J gene TRBJ2-7; 9 bases line up with TRBD1. Germline CDR1 reads LGHNA; CDR2 reads YSLEER. The CDR3 is made up of 16 amino acids. Trimming removed 6 bases from V and 5 bases from J; junction bases left unmatched: 14. The CDR3 nucleotides read TGCGCCAGCAGTCCGACCTCCGGGACAGGGAGAAACGAGCAGTACTTC. The encoded protein is CASSPTSGTGRNEQYF.

This clone was counted a single time. The chain couples TRBV7-9 to TRBJ2-6, with D unclear. In germline, CDR1 is SEHNR, CDR2 FQNEAQ (reference sequence). Trimming stripped 3 bases from V and 13 bases from J, with 16 bases between. The CDR3 extends over 14 amino acids. CDR3 loop: CASSLAGALQVLTF. The CDR3 DNA is TGTGCCAGCAGCTTGGCAGGTGCCCTTCAAGTCCTGACTTTC.

The chain's CDR3 is CASSNGQGAANEKLFF. The CDR3 DNA reads TGTGCCAGCAGCAACGGACAGGGGGCGGCTAATGAAAAACTGTTTTTT. The chain couples TRBV9 to TRBJ1-4; 11 bases are shared with TRBD1. From germline, CDR1 is SGDLS and CDR2 YYNGEE. V lost 4 bases to trimming and J lost 3 bases; unmatched junction nucleotides: 5. The CDR3 runs to 16 residues.

The chain combines TRBV28 with TRBJ2-7; 7 bases match TRBD1. J lost 2 bases, V lost 6 bases, and 7 bases had no gene match. Looked up from germline, CDR1 is MDHEN and CDR2 is SYDVKM. The CDR3 runs to 14 residues. CDR3 loop: CASREQGRPYEQYF. DNA of the CDR3: TGTGCCAGCAGGGAACAGGGGCGCCCCTACGAGCAGTACTTC.

The CDR3 loop is CASSQTDRAETQYF. CDR3 bases: TGCGCCAGCAGCCAAACCGACAGGGCGGAGACCCAGTACTTC. The V call is TRBV4-1, the J call TRBJ2-5, with 7 positions matching TRBD1. Unmatched junction bases numbered 5, after V lost 2 bases and J lost 5 bases. The germline V gene has CDR1 MGHRA and CDR2 YSYEKL. CDR3 length: 14 residues.

This clone has just one count. The chain links TRBV5-6 to TRBJ2-4; D gene uncertain. Between the trimmed V and J ends, which lost 1 base and 0 bases, there was a span of 14 bases. Germline CDR1 is SGHDT and CDR2 is YYEEEE. The CDR3 is 17 amino acids. CDR3 in DNA: TGTGCCAGCAGCTTGAGAGAGAACAGCCTAGCCAAAAACATTCAGTACTTC. Translation gives CASSLRENSLAKNIQYF.

The rearrangement joins TRBV5-4 to TRBJ2-7, with TRBD1 matching 7 bases. This CDR3 comprises 15 residues. Germline trimming cut 4 bases from V and 3 bases from J; bases unmatched to any gene: 10. The germline gives CDR1 SGHNT, CDR2 YYREEE (reference sequence). The DNA of the CDR3 is TGTGCCAGCAGCACAAAGACAGGGAAGAGCTACGAGCAGTACTTC. It is translated as CASSTKTGKSYEQYF.

The chain employs TRBV6-2 or TRBV6-3 and TRBJ2-3; TRBD1 agrees at 7 bases. Germline CDR1 reads MNHEY; CDR2 reads SVGEGT. CDR3 size: 14 residues. V lost 4 bases to trimming and J lost 2 bases; unmatched junction nucleotides: 3. The CDR3: CASSSTGNTDTQYF. In DNA, the CDR3 is TGTGCCAGCAGTTCGACAGGGAACACAGATACGCAGTATTTT.

The chain is built from TRBV12-3 or TRBV12-4 and TRBJ1-2; the D is unclear. The CDR3 contains 12 residues. Deletions cut 2 bases from V and 9 bases from J, with 10 bases between. CDR3 in amino acids: CASSLNPESYTF. CDR3 DNA: TGTGCCAGCAGTTTAAACCCCGAGAGCTACACCTTC.

This clone came up once. The chain carries TRBV4-3 and TRBJ1-5; 8 bases agree with TRBD1. The CDR3 covers 15 residues. Trimming at V came to 5 bases and at J to 6 bases, leaving 9 bases not matched to a gene. Germline assignment: CDR1 LGHNA and CDR2 YSLEER. The CDR3 sequence is CASSTTTGERQPQHF. CDR3 DNA sequence: TGCGCCAGCAGCACCACGACAGGGGAGCGTCAGCCCCAGCATTTT.

This sequence joins TRBV27 and TRBJ2-1; D perhaps matches TRBD2 (6 bases). The germline V gene has CDR1 MNHEY and CDR2 SMNVEV (reference sequence). This CDR3 has 14 residues. Trimming took 5 bases from V and 5 from J, leaving 13 bases between them. CDR3 loop: CASSRAGRDNEQFF. The CDR3 coding sequence is TGTGCCAGCAGTCGGGCGGGACGGGACAATGAGCAGTTCTTC.

The chain couples TRBV13 to TRBJ2-7; D is unresolved. Per germline, CDR1 PRHDT and CDR2 FYEKMQ (reference sequence). The CDR3 consists of 12 residues. V was pared by 5 bases and J by 3 bases, with 8 bases between. The CDR3 sequence is CASSRGLYEQYF. For the CDR3, the DNA is TGTGCCAGCAGCCGAGGCCTCTACGAGCAGTACTTC.

This clone has only a few counts. This chain links TRBV2 with TRBJ1-2, with D possibly TRBD1 on 5 matching bases. V was shortened by 6 bases and J by 7 bases, with 6 bases between the two germline ends. Per the germline V gene, CDR1 is SNHLY and CDR2 is FYNNEI. This CDR3 has 10 amino acids. The CDR3: CASRRGGYTF. The DNA of the CDR3 is TGTGCCAGCAGAAGGGGTGGCTACACCTTC.

The chain joins TRBV4-1 to TRBJ2-1, with a tentative D call TRBD2 (6 bases). V was trimmed by 3 bases and J by 2 bases, leaving 11 bases between them. CDR1 is MGHRA, CDR2 YSYEKL, per germline. This CDR3 comprises 15 residues. The CDR3 sequence: CASSQGEAAYNEQFF. The CDR3 coding sequence is TGCGCCAGCAGCCAGGGGGAGGCCGCCTACAATGAGCAGTTCTTC.

The sample holds one count of this clone. The rearrangement links TRBV7-2 to TRBJ2-1; TRBD1 is a possible D gene (6 bases). V lost 5 bases to trimming and J lost 2 bases, with 13 bases between them. Germline V CDR1 and CDR2: SGHTA, FQGNSA. The CDR3 covers 15 residues. Here the CDR3 DNA reads TGTGCCAGCAGCCTGGGGGCAGTGGCCTACAATGAGCAGTTCTTC. Translated: CASSLGAVAYNEQFF. The full variable domain, with the rest looked up from reference TRBV7-2 and TRBJ2-1, is GAGVSQSPSNKVTEKGKDVELRCDPISGHTALYWYRQSLGQGLEFLIYFQGNSAPDKSGLPSDRFSAERTGGSVSTLTIQRTQQEDSAVYLCASSLGAVAYNEQFFGPGTRLTVL.

The chain joins TRBV6-5 to TRBJ1-2; D is undetermined. Germline loops: CDR1 MNHEY, CDR2 SVGAGI. The V end lost 6 bases, the J end lost 4 bases, and 15 bases lay between the germline ends. The CDR3 consists of 14 residues. CDR3 region: CASSPSPDTYGYTF. CDR3 in DNA: TGTGCCAGCAGCCCCTCCCCCGACACCTATGGCTACACCTTC.

The V call is TRBV9, the J call TRBJ2-5; D is perhaps TRBD1 (6 bases). V was cut by 2 bases and J by 1 base, with 9 bases left in between. Germline CDR1 and CDR2: SGDLS and YYNGEE. The CDR3 loop spans 14 amino acids. Written as DNA, the CDR3 is TGTGCCAGCAGCGTTACAGGGACCCAAGAGACCCAGTACTTC. It is translated as CASSVTGTQETQYF. The full variable domain, completed using reference TRBV9 and TRBJ2-5, is DSGVTQTPKHLITATGQRVTLRCSPRSGDLSVYWYQQSLDQGLQFLIQYYNGEERAKGNILERFSAQQFPDLHSELNLSSLELGDSALYFCASSVTGTQETQYFGPGTRLLVL.

This clone appeared a few times. The chain combines TRBV13 with TRBJ2-2, with D possibly TRBD1 on 6 matching bases. The CDR3 sequence is 12 residues long. Trimming left V 1 base short and J 17 bases short, with 14 bases between. Germline V gives CDR1 PRHDT, CDR2 FYEKMQ (reference sequence). CDR3 loop: CASSLVSGELFF. DNA of the CDR3: TGTGCCAGCAGCTTAGTGTCAGGGGAATTATTTTTT.

This CDR3 is CASSPSPVAKNIQYF. CDR3 nucleotides: TGTGCCAGCAGTCCCTCACCGGTAGCCAAAAACATTCAGTACTTC. The chain has TRBV6-5 and TRBJ2-4; D not resolved. With 5 bases removed from V and 0 bases from J, the gap between germline ends came to 11 bases. CDR1 and CDR2 from the germline V gene are MNHEY and SVGAGI. This CDR3 contains 15 residues.

The V and J genes are TRBV29-1 and TRBJ1-1, with TRBD1 as a possible D gene (6 bases). Deletions cut 2 bases from V and 2 bases from J, with 12 bases between. There are 14 residues in the CDR3. Germline loops: CDR1 SQVTM, CDR2 ANQGSEA. CDR3 bases: TGCAGCGTTGAACTACAGGGTCGAAACACTGAAGCTTTCTTT. Its translation is CSVELQGRNTEAFF. Filled out from reference TRBV29-1 and TRBJ1-1, the complete variable domain reads SAVISQKPSRDICQRGTSLTIQCQVDSQVTMMFWYRQQPGQSLTLIATANQGSEATYESGFVIDKFPISRPNLTFSTLTVSNMSPEDSSIYLCSVELQGRNTEAFFGQGTRLTVV.

This chain uses TRBV29-1 with TRBJ2-1; D remains unclear. Germline V gene lookup returns CDR1 SQVTM and CDR2 ANQGSEA. V lost 3 bases and J 9 bases, leaving 15 bases between the germline ends. This CDR3 has 13 residues. The CDR3 protein is CSVDSKPPGEQFF. The CDR3, as DNA: TGCAGCGTTGACTCTAAGCCCCCAGGTGAGCAGTTCTTC.

The V call is TRBV7-2, the J call TRBJ1-1, with no clear D. Germline CDR1 SGHTA, CDR2 FQGNSA. CDR3 size: 14 residues. The ends were cut back, 6 bases at V and 1 base at J, with 12 bases in the middle. The CDR3 loop reads CASSSWTTNTEAFF. The CDR3, as DNA: TGTGCCAGCAGTTCCTGGACTACGAACACTGAAGCTTTCTTT.